These 21 T cell receptor beta chains share one sample of origin, sequenced in a study of T cells in tuberculosis. The protocol was immunoSEQ multiplex PCR, while the TCRdb copy is restricted to in-frame clones and leaves out a portion. The sample lists around 26,000 clones; less than 97% were seen once. Sequencing was carried out using PBMCs. Receptors originate from a donor aged 10 to 29 with latent tuberculosis or without tuberculosis infection.

This rearrangement joins TRBV5-1 to TRBJ1-5; perhaps TRBD1 as D (6 bases). The V end was cut by 4 bases, the J end by 7 bases, with 15 bases between. The CDR3 extends over 14 amino acids. CDR1 is SGHRS, CDR2 YFSETQ, per germline. As DNA, the CDR3 is TGCGCCAGCAGCCCACTGGCAGGGGTCCAGCCCCAGCATTTT. Translating gives CASSPLAGVQPQHF.

This chain connects TRBV5-1 to TRBJ2-5; 11 bases agree with TRBD2. Germline-derived CDR1 and CDR2 are SGHRS and YFSETQ. CDR3 length: 18 residues. V gave up 0 bases and J gave up 5 bases; unmatched junction bases: 12. CDR3 sequence reads: CASSLAGIAGGPGETQYF. Written as DNA, the CDR3 is TGCGCCAGCAGCTTGGCAGGAATAGCGGGGGGGCCAGGGGAGACCCAGTACTTC.

J is TRBJ1-1 and V is TRBV5-1; D ambiguous. The CDR3 runs to 14 residues. The germline V gene encodes CDR1 SGHRS and CDR2 YFSETQ. V was trimmed by 1 base and J by 6 bases, leaving 13 bases between them. DNA of the CDR3: TGCGCCAGCAGCTTGATTGAGGGTACGGCTGAAGCTTTCTTT. Its translation is CASSLIEGTAEAFF.

The chain is built from TRBV6-5 and TRBJ1-2, with D tentatively TRBD1 (5 bases). Germline V gene sequence: CDR1 MNHEY, CDR2 SVGAGI. Deletions cut 1 base from V and 4 bases from J, with 16 bases between. CDR3 size: 16 residues. The CDR3 sequence: CASSYLSRGLGYGYTF. DNA for the CDR3: TGTGCCAGCAGTTACTTGTCGCGGGGACTGGGCTATGGCTACACCTTC.

V is TRBV2 and J is TRBJ1-4; the D gene is possibly TRBD1 (5 bases). The CDR3 runs 11 residues. Looked up from germline, CDR1 is SNHLY and CDR2 is FYNNEI. Trimming left V 7 bases short and J 14 bases short, with 14 bases between. CDR3 DNA: TGTGCCAGCAAGGAGGGGATGTTGCTGTTTTTT. Protein product: CASKEGMLLFF.

The chain combines TRBV5-1 with TRBJ2-3, with D perhaps matching TRBD2 (5 bases). CDR1 SGHRS and CDR2 YFSETQ come from the germline V gene. V was shortened by 0 bases and J by 2 bases, with 16 bases between the two germline ends. CDR3 length equals 17 residues. The CDR3 spells CASSLGGGQTPTDTQYF. The CDR3 DNA reads TGCGCCAGCAGCTTGGGCGGCGGGCAAACGCCCACAGATACGCAGTATTTT. Based on the CDR3 plus reference TRBV5-1 and TRBJ2-3, the full variable domain is KAGVTQTPRYLIKTRGQQVTLSCSPISGHRSVSWYQQTPGQGLQFLFEYFSETQRNKGNFPGRFSGRQFSNSRSEMNVSTLELGDSALYLCASSLGGGQTPTDTQYFGPGTRLTVL.

The rearrangement links TRBV5-4 to TRBJ1-3; D call uncertain. The CDR3 length is 13 residues. V lost 1 base and J lost 0, with 2 bases in between. Germline assignment: CDR1 SGHNT and CDR2 YYREEE (reference sequence). Here the CDR3 DNA reads TGTGCCAGCAGCTTGTACTCTGGAAACACCATATATTTT. Translated: CASSLYSGNTIYF.

This chain joins TRBV9 and TRBJ1-1; no firm D call. The germline V and J ends were trimmed by 3 bases and 10 bases, with 10 bases remaining between them. The CDR3 length is 11 residues. The germline V gene has CDR1 SGDLS and CDR2 YYNGEE. The CDR3 region is CASSELSGAFF. Written as DNA, the CDR3 is TGTGCCAGCAGCGAGCTGTCGGGAGCTTTCTTT.

This CDR3 is CASSPGGGGAYGYTF. CDR3 in DNA: TGTGCCAGCTCACCAGGCGGTGGAGGCGCCTATGGCTACACCTTC. V gene TRBV18 combines with J gene TRBJ1-2, with D unresolved. CDR3 length: 15 amino acids. Trimming shortened V by 2 bases and J by 4 bases, and 14 bases separated the two germline ends. Germline V gives CDR1 KGHSH, CDR2 LQKENI. The complete variable domain, with remaining parts taken from reference TRBV18 and TRBJ1-2, reads NAGVMQNPRHLVRRRGQEARLRCSPMKGHSHVYWYRQLPEEGLKFMVYLQKENIIDESGMPKERFSAEFPKEGPSILRIQQVVRGDSAAYFCASSPGGGGAYGYTFGSGTRLTVV.

The chain combines TRBV5-4 with TRBJ1-2; D call uncertain. V lost 4 bases, J lost 4 bases, and 8 bases lay in between. Per the germline V gene, CDR1 is SGHNT and CDR2 is YYREEE (reference sequence). This CDR3 spans 12 amino acids. The CDR3 protein is CASSQDFYGYTF. In nucleotides, the CDR3 is TGTGCCAGCAGCCAGGACTTCTATGGCTACACCTTC.

This clone was detected once. The chain has TRBV19 and TRBJ2-1; D may be TRBD2 (5 bases). The CDR3 sequence is 16 residues long. V was trimmed by 1 base and J by 7 bases, leaving 17 bases between them. Germline lookup yields CDR1 LNHDA and CDR2 SQIVND (reference sequence). CDR3 in DNA: TGTGCCAGTAGTATAGCTGGGGTGTTCCGAGGGAATGAGCAGTTCTTC. As protein: CASSIAGVFRGNEQFF.

The chain carries TRBV29-1 and TRBJ2-2; 12 bases map to TRBD1. Germline CDR1 reads SQVTM; CDR2 reads ANQGSEA. The CDR3 is 15 residues long. V dropped 4 bases and J dropped 6; count of bases not matched to a gene: 6. The CDR3 DNA is TGCAGCGTTGCCGGGACAGGGGGCCGAGCCGGGGAGCTGTTTTTT. Protein product: CSVAGTGGRAGELFF.

The chain combines TRBV18 with TRBJ1-4; TRBD1 aligns across 10 bases. The germline V gene has CDR1 KGHSH and CDR2 LQKENI. The junction had 13 bases not matched to a gene; V was cut back by 6 bases and J by 6 bases. This CDR3 is 17 amino acids long. CDR3 sequence reads: CASSSDRGRRRDEKLFF. CDR3 DNA sequence: TGTGCCAGCTCTTCAGACAGGGGGCGCAGAAGGGATGAAAAACTGTTTTTT.

The chain joins TRBV6-5 to TRBJ1-2; TRBD1 agrees at 8 bases. CDR1 and CDR2 from the germline V gene are MNHEY and SVGAGI. V shed 4 bases, J shed 5 bases, and the junction held 3 bases outside the gene matches. The CDR3 has 13 residues. Here the CDR3 reads CASSSTGDYGYTF. As DNA, the CDR3 is TGTGCCAGCAGTTCGACAGGGGATTATGGCTACACCTTC.

The chain couples TRBV6-1 to TRBJ2-1; TRBD2 is a possible D gene (6 bases). The CDR3 loop spans 15 amino acids. Germline V gene lookup returns CDR1 MNHNS and CDR2 SASEGT. Trimming pared 11 bases from V and 4 bases from J, leaving 21 bases between. The CDR3 DNA sequence: TGTGCCGGAGGGGTACCTAGGGCATCTTACAATGAGCAGTTCTTC. Translated: CAGGVPRASYNEQFF.

DNA of the CDR3: TGTGCCAGCCGCCCAGGAAGGAAATCACCCCTCCACTTT. Its protein is CASRPGRKSPLHF. The V and J genes are TRBV6-1 and TRBJ1-6, with D uncertain. The CDR3 extends over 13 amino acids. Trimming took off 8 bases at V and 10 bases at J, with 15 bases between the two ends. CDR1 and CDR2 (germline): MNHNS, SASEGT.

This chain joins TRBV2 and TRBJ1-5, with TRBD1 matching 8 bases. The V gene end was trimmed by 3 bases and the J gene end by 4 bases; junction bases not matched to a gene: 5. The CDR3 is 15 residues long. In germline, CDR1 is SNHLY, CDR2 FYNNEI. In nucleotides, the CDR3 is TGTGCCAGCAGTGACGGAAGGGACAGGAATCAGCCCCAGCATTTT. It specifies CASSDGRDRNQPQHF.

This clone was detected once. The chain has TRBV4-1 and TRBJ2-1; TRBD2 matches at 12 bases. This CDR3 contains 16 residues. Losses at the gene ends were 3 bases for V and 7 bases for J; bases not matched to a gene: 7. Germline-derived CDR1 and CDR2 are MGHRA and YSYEKL. The CDR3 loop reads CASSQTLAGGQNEQFF. CDR3 nucleotides: TGCGCCAGCAGCCAGACCCTAGCGGGGGGGCAGAATGAGCAGTTCTTC.

The J gene is TRBJ1-2, the V gene TRBV28; possible D gene TRBD1, 5 bases. This CDR3 is built from 12 residues. Germline loops: CDR1 MDHEN, CDR2 SYDVKM. V was cut by 7 bases and J by 5 bases, with 11 bases left in between. In DNA, the CDR3 is TGTGCCAGCATGGGGGGGTTTTATGGCTACACCTTC. Translation: CASMGGFYGYTF.

The chain has TRBV29-1 and TRBJ1-2, with D hard to call. The CDR3 is 10 amino acids. V lost 4 bases and J 7 bases, leaving 7 bases between the germline ends. CDR1 and CDR2 from the germline V gene are SQVTM and ANQGSEA. The CDR3 nucleotides read TGCAGCGTTGTTGAGATTGGCTACACCTTC. It specifies CSVVEIGYTF.

The gene calls are TRBV4-1 and TRBJ2-7, with D unclear. The CDR3 has 12 amino acids. Trimming left V 0 bases short and J 4 bases short, with 4 bases between. Looked up from germline, CDR1 is MGHRA and CDR2 is YSYEKL. The DNA of the CDR3 is TGCGCCAGCAGCCAAGAGAGGTACGAGCAGTACTTC. Amino acids: CASSQERYEQYF.